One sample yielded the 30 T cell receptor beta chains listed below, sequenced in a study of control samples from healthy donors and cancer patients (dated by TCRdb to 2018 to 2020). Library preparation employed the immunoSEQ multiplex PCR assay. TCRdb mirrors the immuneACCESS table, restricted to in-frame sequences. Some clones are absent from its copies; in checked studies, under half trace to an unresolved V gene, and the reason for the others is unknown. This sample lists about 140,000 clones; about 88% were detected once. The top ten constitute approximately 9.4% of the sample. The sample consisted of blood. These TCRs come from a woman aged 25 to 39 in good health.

CDR3 residues: CASSLAPASEQETQYF. In DNA, the CDR3 is TGCGCCAGCAGCTTGGCCCCGGCTAGCGAACAAGAGACCCAGTACTTC. The chain carries TRBV5-1 and TRBJ2-5; a possible D gene is TRBD2 (6 bases). Germline V gene lookup returns CDR1 SGHRS and CDR2 YFSETQ. The V and J ends lost 0 bases and 2 bases respectively, with 14 bases between them. There are 16 residues in the CDR3.

This CDR3 is CASSSGSGLYYEQYF. CDR3 sequence (DNA): TGCGCCAGCAGCTCGGGATCGGGACTTTATTACGAGCAGTACTTC. The V and J genes are TRBV5-1 and TRBJ2-7, with D perhaps matching TRBD2 (6 bases). CDR3 length: 15 amino acids. Between the trimmed V and J ends, which lost 3 bases and 4 bases, there was a span of 17 bases. CDR1 and CDR2 (germline): SGHRS, YFSETQ.

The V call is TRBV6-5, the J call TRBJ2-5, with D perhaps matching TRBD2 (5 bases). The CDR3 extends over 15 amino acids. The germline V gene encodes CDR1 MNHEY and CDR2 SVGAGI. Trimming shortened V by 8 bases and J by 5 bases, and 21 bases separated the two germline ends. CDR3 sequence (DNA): TGTGCCAGCCGCTGGGAGTTGATTAGTACGGAGACCCAGTACTTC. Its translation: CASRWELISTETQYF.

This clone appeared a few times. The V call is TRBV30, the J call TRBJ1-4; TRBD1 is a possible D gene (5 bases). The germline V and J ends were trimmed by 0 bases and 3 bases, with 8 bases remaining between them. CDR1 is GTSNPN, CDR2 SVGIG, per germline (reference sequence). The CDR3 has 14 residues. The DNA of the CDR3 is TGTGCCTGGAGTGTGGGGGTGGCTAATGAAAAACTGTTTTTT. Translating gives CAWSVGVANEKLFF.

The CDR3 loop reads CASSSFRDLDYTQYF. In nucleotides, the CDR3 is TGTGCCAGCAGTTCCTTCCGGGACTTGGACTATACGCAGTATTTT. V is TRBV28 and J is TRBJ2-3; a weak D match, TRBD2 (6 bases). Germline V CDR1 and CDR2: MDHEN, SYDVKM. This CDR3 spans 15 amino acids. Trimming pared 4 bases from V and 7 bases from J, leaving 18 bases between. The full variable domain, completed using reference TRBV28 and TRBJ2-3, is DVKVTQSSRYLVKRTGEKVFLECVQDMDHENMFWYRQDPGLGLRLIYFSYDVKMKEKGDIPEGYSVSREKKERFSLILESASTNQTSMYLCASSSFRDLDYTQYFGPGTRLTVL.

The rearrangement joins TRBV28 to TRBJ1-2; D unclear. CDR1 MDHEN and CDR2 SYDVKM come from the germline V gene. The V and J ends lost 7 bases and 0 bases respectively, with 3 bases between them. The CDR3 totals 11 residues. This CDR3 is CASMANYGYTF. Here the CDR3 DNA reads TGTGCCAGCATGGCTAACTATGGCTACACCTTC.

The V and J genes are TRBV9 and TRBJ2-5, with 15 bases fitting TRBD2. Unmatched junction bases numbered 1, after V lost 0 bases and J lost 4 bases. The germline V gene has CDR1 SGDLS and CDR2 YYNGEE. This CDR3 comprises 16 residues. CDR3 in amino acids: CASSVEGLAGGETQYF. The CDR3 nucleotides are TGTGCCAGCAGCGTAGAGGGACTAGCGGGAGGAGAGACCCAGTACTTC.

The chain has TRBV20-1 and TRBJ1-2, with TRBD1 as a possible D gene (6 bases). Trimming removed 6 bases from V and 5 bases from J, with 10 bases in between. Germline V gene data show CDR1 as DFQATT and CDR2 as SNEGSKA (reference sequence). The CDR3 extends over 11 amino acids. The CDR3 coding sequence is TGCAGTGCCGGGACACTGTATGGCTACACCTTC. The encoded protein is CSAGTLYGYTF.

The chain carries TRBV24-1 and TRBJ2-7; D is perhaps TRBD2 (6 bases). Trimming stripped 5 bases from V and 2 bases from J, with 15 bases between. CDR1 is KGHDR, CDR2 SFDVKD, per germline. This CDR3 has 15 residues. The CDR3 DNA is TGTGCCACCAGTGGTTCGGGAGTGTGGGCCTACGAGCAGTACTTC. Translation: CATSGSGVWAYEQYF.

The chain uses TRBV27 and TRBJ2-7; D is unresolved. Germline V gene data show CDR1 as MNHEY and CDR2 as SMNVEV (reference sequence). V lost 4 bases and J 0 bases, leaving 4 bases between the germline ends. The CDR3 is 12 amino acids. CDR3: CASSSSSYEQYF. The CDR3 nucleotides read TGTGCCAGCAGTTCCAGCTCCTACGAGCAGTACTTC.

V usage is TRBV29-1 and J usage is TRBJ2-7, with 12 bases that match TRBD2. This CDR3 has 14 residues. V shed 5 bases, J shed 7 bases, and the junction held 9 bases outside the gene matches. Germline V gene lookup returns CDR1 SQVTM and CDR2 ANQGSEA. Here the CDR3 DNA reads TGCAGCGTTAGATCTAGCGGGAGGGCGGGAGAGCAGTACTTC. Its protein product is CSVRSSGRAGEQYF.

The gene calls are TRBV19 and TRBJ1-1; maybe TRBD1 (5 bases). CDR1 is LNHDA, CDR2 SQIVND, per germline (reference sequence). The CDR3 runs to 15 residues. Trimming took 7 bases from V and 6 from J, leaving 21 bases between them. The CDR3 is CASKAIVQTGPEAFF. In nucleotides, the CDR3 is TGTGCCAGTAAAGCGATTGTCCAAACGGGACCTGAAGCTTTCTTT.

Written as DNA, the CDR3 is TGTGCCAGCAGCCCCCTGGACGGACTTGGCCACTATTCCTACAATGAGCAGTTCTTC. Residues: CASSPLDGLGHYSYNEQFF. This chain connects TRBV14 to TRBJ2-1, with TRBD2 as a possible D gene (5 bases). The V end lost 4 bases, the J end lost 1 base, and 23 bases lay between the germline ends. Germline CDR1 SGHDN, CDR2 FVKESK. The CDR3 covers 19 residues.

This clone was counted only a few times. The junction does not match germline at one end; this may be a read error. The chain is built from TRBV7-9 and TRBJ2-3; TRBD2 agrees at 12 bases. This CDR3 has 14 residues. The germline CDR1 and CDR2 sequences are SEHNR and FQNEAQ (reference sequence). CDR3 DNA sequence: TGTGCCAGCAGCCTAGCGGGAGGGGGAGATACGCAGTATTTT. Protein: CASSLAGGGDTQYF.

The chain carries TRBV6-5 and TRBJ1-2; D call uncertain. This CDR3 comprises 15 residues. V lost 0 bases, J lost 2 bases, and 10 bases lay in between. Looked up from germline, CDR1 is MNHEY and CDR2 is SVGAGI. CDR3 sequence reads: CASSYSSFENYGYTF. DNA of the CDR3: TGTGCCAGCAGTTACTCAAGCTTCGAGAACTATGGCTACACCTTC.

The CDR3 protein is CASSFYTTNTGELFF. DNA of the CDR3: TGCGCCAGCAGTTTTTACACTACGAACACCGGGGAGCTGTTTTTT. The V and J genes are TRBV5-1 and TRBJ2-2, with D uncertain. The V and J ends lost 5 bases and 0 bases respectively, with 11 bases between them. From germline, CDR1 is SGHRS and CDR2 YFSETQ. The CDR3 consists of 15 residues.

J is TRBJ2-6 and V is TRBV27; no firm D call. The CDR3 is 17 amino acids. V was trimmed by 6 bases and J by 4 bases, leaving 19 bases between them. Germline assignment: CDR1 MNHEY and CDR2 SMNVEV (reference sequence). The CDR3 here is CASRPDGWAPGANVLTF. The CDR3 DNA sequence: TGTGCCAGCAGACCGGACGGATGGGCCCCCGGGGCCAACGTCCTGACTTTC.

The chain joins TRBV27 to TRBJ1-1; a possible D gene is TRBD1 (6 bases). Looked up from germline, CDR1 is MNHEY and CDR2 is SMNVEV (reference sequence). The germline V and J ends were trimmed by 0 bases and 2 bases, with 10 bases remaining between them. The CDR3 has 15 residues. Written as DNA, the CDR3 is TGTGCCAGCAGTTTATCGGGGGGGCCTAACACTGAAGCTTTCTTT. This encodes CASSLSGGPNTEAFF.

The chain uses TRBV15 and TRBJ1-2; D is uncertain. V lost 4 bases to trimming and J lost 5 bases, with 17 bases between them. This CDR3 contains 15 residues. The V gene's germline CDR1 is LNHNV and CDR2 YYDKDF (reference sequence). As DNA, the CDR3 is TGTGCCACCAGCACCACACAAGGAATTAATTATGGCTACACCTTC. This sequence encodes CATSTTQGINYGYTF.

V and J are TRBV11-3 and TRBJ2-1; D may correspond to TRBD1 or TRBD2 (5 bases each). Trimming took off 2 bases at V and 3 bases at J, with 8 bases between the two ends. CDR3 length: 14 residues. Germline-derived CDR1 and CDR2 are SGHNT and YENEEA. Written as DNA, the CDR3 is TGTGCCAGCAGCTTACGGGACGGCTACAATGAGCAGTTCTTC. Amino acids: CASSLRDGYNEQFF.

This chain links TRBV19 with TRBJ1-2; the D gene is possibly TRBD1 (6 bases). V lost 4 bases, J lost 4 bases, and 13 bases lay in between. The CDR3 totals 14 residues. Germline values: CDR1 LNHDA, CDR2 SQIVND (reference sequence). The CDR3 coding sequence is TGTGCCAGTAGTAGCTCAGGGGCTGGCTATGGCTACACCTTC. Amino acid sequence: CASSSSGAGYGYTF.

CDR3 protein: CASSRDRAYNSPLHF. CDR3 coding DNA: TGTGCCAGTAGTCGCGACAGGGCCTATAATTCACCCCTCCACTTT. V and J are TRBV19 and TRBJ1-6; 7 positions agree with TRBD1. The J segment lost 2 bases and the V segment lost 5 bases, leaving 3 bases of the junction unmatched. CDR3 size: 15 residues. Germline lookup yields CDR1 LNHDA and CDR2 SQIVND (reference sequence).

This chain's CDR3 is CASSQTRTFNEQFF. In DNA, the CDR3 is TGTGCCAGCAGCCAGACGAGGACTTTTAATGAGCAGTTCTTC. The V call is TRBV3-1 (or the pseudogene TRBV3-2), the J call TRBJ2-1; a possible D gene is TRBD2 (5 bases). CDR3 length: 14 residues. The germline gives CDR1 LGHDT, CDR2 YNNKEL (reference sequence). V was shortened by 3 bases and J by 7 bases, with 13 bases between the two germline ends.

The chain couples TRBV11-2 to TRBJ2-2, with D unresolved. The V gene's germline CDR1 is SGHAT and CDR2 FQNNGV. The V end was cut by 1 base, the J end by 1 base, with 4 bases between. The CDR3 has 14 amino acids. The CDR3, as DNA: TGTGCCAGCAGCTTAGCGGTGAACACCGGGGAGCTGTTTTTT. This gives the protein CASSLAVNTGELFF.

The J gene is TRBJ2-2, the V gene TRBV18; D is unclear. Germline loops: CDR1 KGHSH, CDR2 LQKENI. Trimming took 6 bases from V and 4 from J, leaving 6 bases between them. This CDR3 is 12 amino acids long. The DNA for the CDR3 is TGTGCCAGCTCTCTCGCCACCGGGGAGCTGTTTTTT. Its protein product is CASSLATGELFF.

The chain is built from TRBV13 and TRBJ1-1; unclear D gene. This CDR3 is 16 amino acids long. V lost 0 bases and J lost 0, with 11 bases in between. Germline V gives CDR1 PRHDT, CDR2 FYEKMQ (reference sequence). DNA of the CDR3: TGTGCCAGCAGCTTAGGGCAGAAAGTCATGAACACTGAAGCTTTCTTT. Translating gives CASSLGQKVMNTEAFF.

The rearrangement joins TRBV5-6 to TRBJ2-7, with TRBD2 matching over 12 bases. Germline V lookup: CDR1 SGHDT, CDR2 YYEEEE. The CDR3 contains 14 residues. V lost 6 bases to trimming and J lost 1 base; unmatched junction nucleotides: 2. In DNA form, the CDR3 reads TGTGCCAGCATCCTAGCGGGAGGGTCCTACGAGCAGTACTTC. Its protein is CASILAGGSYEQYF.

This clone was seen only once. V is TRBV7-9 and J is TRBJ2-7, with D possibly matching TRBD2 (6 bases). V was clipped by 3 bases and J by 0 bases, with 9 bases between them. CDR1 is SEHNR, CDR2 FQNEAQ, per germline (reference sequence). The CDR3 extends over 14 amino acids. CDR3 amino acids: CASSLGGLSYEQYF. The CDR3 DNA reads TGTGCCAGCAGCTTGGGAGGACTCTCCTACGAGCAGTACTTC.

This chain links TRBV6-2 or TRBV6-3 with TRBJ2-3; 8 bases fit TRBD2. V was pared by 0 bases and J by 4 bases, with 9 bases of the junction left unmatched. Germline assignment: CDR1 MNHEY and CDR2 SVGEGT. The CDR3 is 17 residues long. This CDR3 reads CASSYSTLAGPSDTQYF. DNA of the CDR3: TGTGCCAGCAGTTACTCGACTCTAGCGGGCCCCTCAGATACGCAGTATTTT.

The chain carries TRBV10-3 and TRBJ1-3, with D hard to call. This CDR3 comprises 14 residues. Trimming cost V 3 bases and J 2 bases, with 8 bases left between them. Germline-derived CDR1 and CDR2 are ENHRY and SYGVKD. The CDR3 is CAISEVSAGNTIYF. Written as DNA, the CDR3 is TGTGCCATCAGTGAAGTCAGCGCTGGAAACACCATATATTTT.